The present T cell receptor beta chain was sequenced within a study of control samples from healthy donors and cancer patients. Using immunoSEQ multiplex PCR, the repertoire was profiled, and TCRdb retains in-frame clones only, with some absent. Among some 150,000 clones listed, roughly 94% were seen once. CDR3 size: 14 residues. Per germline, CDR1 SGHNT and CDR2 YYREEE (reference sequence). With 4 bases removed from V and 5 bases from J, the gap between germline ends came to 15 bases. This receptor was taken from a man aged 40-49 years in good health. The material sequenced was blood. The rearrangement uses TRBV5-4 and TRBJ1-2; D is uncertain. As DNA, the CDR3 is TGTGCCAGCAGCATCCCAGAGGGTAGTTATGGCTACACCTTC. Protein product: CASSIPEGSYGYTF.